The TCR beta chain described here comes from a study of T cells expressing NK-cell markers. About the study: Seven sequenced donors out of eight were HCMV-seropositive, one seronegative. Overall study results and limits: Certain NKG2C+ T cell clones were expanded, and their HCMV specificity remained unclear.

In regard to this clonotype: The antigen is not known.

TCR beta cDNA was made by 5'RACE template switching with UMIs. TCRdb re-called the 5' RACE reads and gives one entry per CDR3 protein, without DNA. The sample shows under 600,000 distinct CDR3 sequences, and 1.4% sits with its ten largest clones. CDR1 and CDR2 (germline): KGHSH, LQKENI. The CDR3 runs to 16 residues. This rearrangement joins TRBV18 to TRBJ2-5; there is no DNA to check the TCRdb D call of TRBD1. The source of this sequence is a woman between 50 and 59 years old in good health. The specimen was blood T cells: a sorted CD56 or NKG2C T cell subset, CD4+ or CD8+ T cells, or bulk PBMC T cells (not recorded which). CDR3 sequence reads: CASSPIWTGGRETQYF. Based on the CDR3 plus reference TRBV18 and TRBJ2-5, the full variable domain is NAGVMQNPRHLVRRRGQEARLRCSPMKGHSHVYWYRQLPEEGLKFMVYLQKENIIDESGMPKERFSAEFPKEGPSILRIQQVVRGDSAAYFCASSPIWTGGRETQYFGPGTRLLVL.